This T cell receptor beta chain was recovered during a study of technical replicates of blood from several donors. This table comes from immunoSEQ multiplex PCR, and its TCRdb copy is limited to in-frame clones, with some not included. Of nearly 95,000 clones listed, 96% are singletons. V was cut by 0 bases and J by 4 bases, with 10 bases left in between. Per germline, CDR1 SGHTS and CDR2 YDEGEE. CDR3 length: 14 amino acids. The V and J genes are TRBV5-8 and TRBJ1-1; D gene ambiguous. The TCR was taken from a human donor in good health. Sequenced sample: T cells isolated from PBMCs. The DNA of the CDR3 is TGTGCCAGCAGCTTGGGAGGCCTAGGCACTGAAGCTTTCTTT. It translates to CASSLGGLGTEAFF.